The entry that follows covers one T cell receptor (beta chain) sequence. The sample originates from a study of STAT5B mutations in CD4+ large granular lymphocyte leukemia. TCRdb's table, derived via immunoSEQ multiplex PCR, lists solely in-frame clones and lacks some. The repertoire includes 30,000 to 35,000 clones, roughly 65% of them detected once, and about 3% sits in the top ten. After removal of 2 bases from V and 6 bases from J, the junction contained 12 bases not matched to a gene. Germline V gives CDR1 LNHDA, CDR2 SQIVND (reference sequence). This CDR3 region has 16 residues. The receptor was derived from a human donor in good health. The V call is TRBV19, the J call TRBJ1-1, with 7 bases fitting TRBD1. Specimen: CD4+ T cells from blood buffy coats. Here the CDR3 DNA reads TGTGCCAGTAGTATATGGAGGACAGGAGGGTCGGCTGAAGCTTTCTTT. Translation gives CASSIWRTGGSAEAFF. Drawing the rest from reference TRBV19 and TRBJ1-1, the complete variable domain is DGGITQSPKYLFRKEGQNVTLSCEQNLNHDAMYWYRQDPGQGLRLIYYSQIVNDFQKGDIAEGYSVSREKKESFPLTVTSAQKNPTAFYLCASSIWRTGGSAEAFFGQGTRLTVV.